A single sample is the source of the 23 T cell receptor beta chains below, sequenced in a study of low-dose radiotherapy and immunotherapy resistance in tumors. Time point described: before trial treatment. Primers targeting TRAV and TRBV primed first-strand cDNA, covering alpha and beta chains. TCRs were amplified for roughly 20 PCR cycles with a constant-region primer and V-primer adapter. In TCRdb, the reads were re-called with MiXCR into one record per CDR3 protein. The sample lists 55,000 to 80,000 distinct CDR3 sequences, around a quarter occurring once. Sequenced material: PBMCs, taken before treatment. These receptors all stem from a male donor with rectosigmoid adenocarcinoma.

This clonotype was seen many times. The chain has TRBV10-3 and TRBJ2-2, with D possibly TRBD1 on 6 matching bases. Germline CDR1 reads ENHRY; CDR2 reads SYGVKD. Trimming shortened V by 5 bases and J by 1 base, and 11 bases separated the two germline ends. The CDR3 extends over 15 amino acids. The CDR3 region is CAISPGVQNTGELFF. The DNA for the CDR3 is TGTGCCATCAGTCCAGGGGTTCAGAACACCGGGGAGCTGTTTTTT.

This clonotype was observed at least ten times. The V call is TRBV20-1, the J call TRBJ1-2; D unresolved. Germline V CDR1 and CDR2: DFQATT, SNEGSKA (reference sequence). V lost 6 bases to trimming and J lost 3 bases, with 8 bases between them. This CDR3 region has 11 residues. The DNA of the CDR3 is TGCAGTGCAAGCACGTACTATGGCTACACCTTC. Translated, it gives CSASTYYGYTF.

Points on this clonotype: This likely reflects a read error, since a far larger clone is one base away. V usage is TRBV27 and J usage is TRBJ2-1; 9 bases fit TRBD1. The CDR3 consists of 15 residues. Trimming removed 5 bases from V and 13 bases from J; junction bases left unmatched: 15. Germline V gene data show CDR1 as MNHEY and CDR2 as SMNVEV (reference sequence). The CDR3 coding sequence is TGTGCCAGCAGTGCCACAGGGGGCGGTAAAGAGACCCAGTTCTTC. This gives the protein CASSATGGGKETQFF.

This clonotype was seen a few times. This sequence joins TRBV5-6 and TRBJ2-2, with 8 bases fitting TRBD2. The junction had 3 bases not matched to a gene; V was cut back by 7 bases and J by 4 bases. Germline CDR1 and CDR2: SGHDT and YYEEEE. There are 13 residues in the CDR3. The chain's CDR3 is CASLAGGTGELFF. The CDR3 coding sequence is TGTGCCAGCCTCGCGGGGGGCACCGGGGAGCTGTTTTTT.

As to this clonotype: A far larger clone is one base from this, pointing to a likely read error. V usage is TRBV12-3 or TRBV12-4 and J usage is TRBJ1-3; D ambiguous. The CDR3 consists of 16 residues. V shed 10 bases and J shed 0 bases, with 19 bases lying between them. The CDR3 sequence is CATHRREGVSGNTIYF. The CDR3 DNA reads as TGTGCCACCCACCGCCGGGAGGGAGTCTCTGGAAACACCATATATTTT.

The chain couples TRBV28 to TRBJ1-6, with 8 nucleotides matching TRBD1. Trimming took 6 bases from V and 9 from J; bases not matched to a gene: 7. This CDR3 has 14 amino acids. Germline assignment: CDR1 MDHEN and CDR2 SYDVKM. The CDR3: CASSRQGRASPLHF. The DNA of the CDR3 is TGTGCCAGCAGCCGACAGGGGCGTGCTTCACCCCTCCACTTT.

This rearrangement joins TRBV30 to TRBJ2-7; D gene ambiguous. Trimming took 3 bases from V and 3 from J, leaving 9 bases between them. Per germline, CDR1 GTSNPN and CDR2 SVGIG (reference sequence). The CDR3 is 12 amino acids. The CDR3 coding sequence is TGTGCCTGGAGCCCCGGGTACTACGAGCAGTACTTC. Translation gives CAWSPGYYEQYF. Full variable domain (missing parts from reference TRBV30 and TRBJ2-7): SQTIHQWPATLVQPVGSPLSLECTVEGTSNPNLYWYRQAAGRGLQLLFYSVGIGQISSEVPQNLSASRPQDRQFILSSKKLLLSDSGFYLCAWSPGYYEQYFGPGTRLTVT.

In this sample, this clonotype turned up many times. The chain links TRBV2 to TRBJ1-6; D may be TRBD1 (6 bases). Germline V lookup: CDR1 SNHLY, CDR2 FYNNEI. The CDR3 runs 15 residues. V lost 3 bases and J 10 bases, leaving 16 bases between the germline ends. The CDR3 DNA is TGTGCCAGCAGTGAGAGCCCAGGGGAGGGGTCACCCCTCCACTTT. Translation: CASSESPGEGSPLHF.

At least ten counts were recorded for this clonotype. The rearrangement joins TRBV28 to TRBJ2-3; 11 bases match TRBD2. CDR3 size: 15 residues. Germline CDR1 is MDHEN and CDR2 is SYDVKM. The ends lost 6 bases at V and 2 bases at J; junction bases unmatched: 4. CDR3 DNA: TGTGCCAGCAGGGGACTAGCGGCATACACAGATACGCAGTATTTT. Protein sequence: CASRGLAAYTDTQYF.

This clonotype has a count of ten or more. A read error may produce the germline difference seen at one junction end. V gene TRBV7-2 combines with J gene TRBJ2-3; D may be TRBD2 (5 bases). This CDR3 has 18 amino acids. The V gene's germline CDR1 is SGHTA and CDR2 FQGNSA. This CDR3 is CASSLEGARPYFPDTQYF. As DNA, the CDR3 is TGTGCCAGCAGTTTAGAGGGTGCTCGGCCTTATTTCCCAGATACGCAGTATTTT.

This clonotype showed up many times. The chain has TRBV4-1 and TRBJ2-5, with D possibly matching TRBD1 (5 bases). V lost 3 bases and J 3 bases, leaving 8 bases between the germline ends. Germline CDR1 and CDR2: MGHRA and YSYEKL. The CDR3 covers 13 residues. CDR3 region: CASSQGPEETQYF. The CDR3 DNA is TGCGCCAGCAGCCAGGGGCCAGAAGAGACCCAGTACTTC.

CDR3 sequence (DNA): TGTGCTAGTGGTTTGAGGATAGGAGCCCAGTACTTC. It encodes CASGLRIGAQYF. The chain joins TRBV12-5 to TRBJ2-5; D gene unclear. Germline V gives CDR1 LGHNT, CDR2 FRNRAP. CDR3 length: 12 residues. V lost 2 bases, J lost 9 bases, and 10 bases lay in between.

Details on this clonotype: A far larger clone is just one base off, so this is likely a read error. This chain uses TRBV5-3 with TRBJ2-1; D is perhaps TRBD1 (6 bases). TRBV5-3 is designated an ORF whose function remains uncertain. The CDR3 spans 15 residues. Trimming stripped 0 bases from V and 8 bases from J, with 15 bases between. The CDR3 here is CARSLVGGKGDEQFF. The DNA of the CDR3 is TGTGCCAGAAGCTTGGTAGGGGGAAAAGGCGATGAGCAGTTCTTC.

This clonotype showed up many times. This rearrangement joins TRBV29-1 to TRBJ2-1, with 12 bases that match TRBD2. The CDR3 contains 16 residues. V shed 5 bases, J shed 6 bases, and the junction held 11 bases outside the gene matches. In germline, CDR1 is SQVTM, CDR2 ANQGSEA. CDR3 in amino acids: CSVLSLAGGRRNEQFF. In DNA form, the CDR3 reads TGCAGCGTTCTGTCACTAGCGGGAGGTCGGCGCAATGAGCAGTTCTTC.

This clonotype was seen many times. The junction departs from the called germline gene at one end, perhaps through a read error. This chain's CDR3 is CSGILAGGSFNEQFF. CDR3 nucleotides: TGCAGCGGGATACTAGCGGGAGGGTCCTTCAATGAGCAGTTCTTC. The gene calls are TRBV29-1 and TRBJ2-1; 13 positions agree with TRBD2. Germline lookup yields CDR1 SQVTM and CDR2 ANQGSEA. The CDR3 contains 15 residues.

To note about this clonotype: This likely came from a read error, as a far larger clone is one base away. The chain has TRBV11-2 and TRBJ2-1, with TRBD2 matching 10 bases. J lost 10 bases, V lost 4 bases, and 7 bases had no gene match. Germline V gene data show CDR1 as SGHAT and CDR2 as FQNNGV. This CDR3 region has 14 residues. The DNA for the CDR3 is TGTGCCAGCAGCTCGGGACTAGCGTTCTACGAGCAGTTCTTC. Translating gives CASSSGLAFYEQFF.

This clonotype was detected many times. The chain is built from TRBV12-3 or TRBV12-4 and TRBJ2-1, with D perhaps TRBD2 (5 bases). This CDR3 region has 14 residues. CDR3 region: CSTFTPGVHNEQFF. DNA of the CDR3: TGTTCAACCTTCACCCCCGGGGTTCACAATGAGCAGTTCTTC.

This clonotype was seen many times. The rearrangement joins TRBV9 to TRBJ2-1, with 7 positions matching TRBD1. V trimming: 4 bases; J trimming: 1 base; junction bases outside the gene matches: 5. The CDR3 is made up of 15 amino acids. CDR1 and CDR2 (germline): SGDLS, YYNGEE. The chain's CDR3 is CASSLGDSSYNEQFF. In DNA form, the CDR3 reads TGTGCCAGCAGCTTAGGGGACAGTTCCTACAATGAGCAGTTCTTC.

This clonotype was seen only a few times. It is likely a read error: a sequence one base away is far more abundant. This sequence joins TRBV24-1 and TRBJ2-5, with TRBD1 as a possible D gene (5 bases). Germline V gives CDR1 KGHDR, CDR2 SFDVKD. V was shortened by 6 bases and J by 2 bases, with 12 bases between the two germline ends. The CDR3 covers 14 residues. CDR3 nucleotides: TGTGCCACCAGTCTGGACATTCGACAAGAGACCCAGTACTTC. Translation gives CATSLDIRQETQYF.

This clonotype counts as medium-sized. The chain uses TRBV6-2 or TRBV6-3 and TRBJ2-6, with no clear D. Germline CDR1 and CDR2: MNHEY and SVGEGT. CDR3 size: 15 residues. V was clipped by 8 bases and J by 0 bases, with 11 bases between them. Here the CDR3 reads CASAPPVSGANVLTF. The CDR3 coding sequence is TGTGCCAGCGCCCCCCCCGTCTCTGGGGCCAACGTCCTGACTTTC.

There are many counts of this clonotype. The chain couples TRBV14 to TRBJ2-2; the match to TRBD2 covers 11 bases. The J segment lost 5 bases and the V segment lost 5 bases, leaving 13 bases of the junction unmatched. The germline gives CDR1 SGHDN, CDR2 FVKESK. This CDR3 has 18 residues. The CDR3 reads CASSTDLPGLAVTGELFF. The DNA of the CDR3 is TGTGCCAGCAGCACCGACCTACCGGGACTAGCGGTTACCGGGGAGCTGTTTTTT.

This clonotype was counted at least ten times. V and J are TRBV19 and TRBJ2-2; TRBD1 matches at 9 bases. V lost 11 bases and J lost 4; bases outside the gene matches: 5. The V gene's germline CDR1 is LNHDA and CDR2 SQIVND (reference sequence). The CDR3 runs 13 residues. The CDR3 region has the DNA TGTGCCGGATTACAGGGGGCCACCGGGGAGCTGTTTTTT. It codes for CAGLQGATGELFF.

In this sample, this clonotype turned up many times. This chain joins TRBV28 and TRBJ1-4; TRBD1 matches at 10 bases. The CDR3 extends over 18 amino acids. V shed 6 bases and J 7 bases; nucleotides not matched to a gene: 17. Germline assignment: CDR1 MDHEN and CDR2 SYDVKM. CDR3 nucleotides: TGTGCCAGCAGACCCCCGGGACAGGGGACGCGAGGGACTGAAAAACTGTTTTTT. Residues: CASRPPGQGTRGTEKLFF.